This T cell receptor (beta chain) stems from a study of graft-versus-host responses after intestinal transplantation. Study background: Anti-thymocyte globulin induction was given to all recipients, followed by tacrolimus and steroids for two to four years.

General study findings and limits: Detected in recipient marrow were GvH clones, some of which were first observed in ileum or blood.

With 2 bases clipped from V and 1 base from J, the junction kept 11 bases outside the gene matches. This CDR3 has 17 residues. The germline V gene encodes CDR1 SGHDT and CDR2 YYEEEE. Profiled with immunoSEQ multiplex PCR; TCRdb holds only in-frame clones, not every one. Here the sample spans over 90,000 clones, over 85% being singletons. Turning to this clone: Its specificity is not known.

The sequence was obtained from a human donor who received an intestinal transplant. Sequenced here: unstimulated CD8+ T cells sorted from spleen or lymph node cells, sampled before intestinal transplant. V gene TRBV5-6 combines with J gene TRBJ2-7; 8 bases line up with TRBD1. CDR3 nucleotides: TGTGCCAGCAGCTTAGGTATCGGACAGGGAGTTTCCTACGAGCAGTACTTC. Translated: CASSLGIGQGVSYEQYF.